The entry below describes one T cell receptor (beta chain). Its antigen is still unknown. No qualities accompany the bases; no much larger clone lies one base away. The sample has other DNA sequences that encode this CDR3 too. TCRbeta CDR3 regions were amplified from genomic DNA by means of the immunoSEQ Assay, a bias-controlled multiplex PCR. In the authors' own workflow: The number of nucleated cells in each sample was estimated by amplification of reference gene primers within the assay. Sequence reads were collapsed and filtered to measure the absolute abundance of every unique TCRbeta CDR3 rearrangement. For each sample, productive Simpson clonality was calculated as the square root of Simpson's diversity index across productive rearrangements. In TCRdb, the immuneACCESS table is reduced to in-frame sequences with V and J assigned. These tables do not hold every clone; where another copy was compared, an unresolved V gene accounts for under half, and the others remain unexplained. V, J and clone size are taken as reported in that table, and D and trimming were inferred from the DNA itself. The sample profile shows roughly 180,000 clones; around 88% of them were found once. More than 3.5% of the sample is in the top ten clones.

Reading the germline V gene (reference sequence) gives CDR1 WNHNN and CDR2 SYGVQD. The CDR3 goes from the cysteine to the phenylalanine over 15 residues. The kept DNA is CDR3 alone, 45 bases in frame from the first base. The germline V end is reduced by 2 bases and the J end by 9 bases; junction bases left unmatched: 7. The collaborating institutions used their own protocols to collect whole blood in K2EDTA tubes. For TCRbeta analysis, collaborators shipped samples as frozen whole blood, isolated PBMCs, or DNA extracted from either of those sample types. The sample is drawn from a study of blood T cell repertoires in COVID-19 (dated by TCRdb to 2020 to 2021). About the study as a whole: Samples covering the acute and convalescent phases of COVID-19 were provided by collaborators in the United States, Italy and Spain. The material from the prospective study consisted of cDNA or gDNA derived from T cells, B-cell-depleted T cells, or PBMCs. The dataset comprised deeply sampled blood TCRbeta repertoires from subjects exposed to, actively infected with, or recovered from COVID-19. A freely available public database, intended as a resource for researchers studying the immune response to SARS-CoV-2, is where the repertoires were released. The samples were drawn from two sources: the first 160 participants of the ongoing ImmuneRACE study, and some 1,300 subjects contributed by 6 global collaborators. A de-identified subject ID, COVID-19 status, age in years and sex were almost always included in the sample metadata. Where available, HLA class I and class II types were taken from metadata supplied by the sample provider and were not determined by assay-based typing. What the research found in general, with its limitations: Clinical and demographic metadata were provided uncurated, with the amount varying by source and participant.

The TCR originated in a woman in her 30s with acute or convalescent COVID-19. Input material: peripheral blood. Rearrangement joined TRBV10-1 to TRBJ2-1; 10 of the junction bases match TRBD2. The sequence in DNA is TGCGCCAGCAGTGAGACCAGCGGGAGGGCCGGTGAGCAGTTCTTC. It translates as CASSETSGRAGEQFF.